The rows below give T cell receptor beta chains drawn from one sample of a study of T cell changes during pregnancy in multiple sclerosis. TCRdb's table, derived via immunoSEQ multiplex PCR, lists solely in-frame clones and lacks some. The profile covers 65,000 to 85,000 clones, with roughly 90% appearing a single time and more than 9% taken by the ten largest. Sample: peripheral blood, taken after pregnancy. The receptors originated from a female donor in good health, enrolled as a control in a pregnancy study. The CDR3 runs from the conserved cysteine through the conserved F or W. Each record gives: V gene, clone size, J gene, D gene, CDR3 protein, CDR3 DNA. D genes are given only for firm matches. Size tells how often a clone was seen (once, few, many) or the class of an expanded clone, and some rows leave it out.

v_gene: TRBV4-1; abundance: NA; j_gene: TRBJ1-2; d_gene: TRBD1; CDR3aa: CASSQGDRFYGYTF; CDR3nt: TGCGCCAGCAGCCAAGGGGACAGGTTCTATGGCTACACCTTC
v_gene: TRBV10-3; abundance: NA; j_gene: TRBJ1-2; d_gene: NA; CDR3aa: CAISEQGLGYGYTF; CDR3nt: TGTGCCATCAGTGAGCAGGGACTGGGGTATGGCTACACCTTC
v_gene: TRBV5-6; abundance: NA; j_gene: TRBJ2-1; d_gene: NA; CDR3aa: CASSLSDEQFF; CDR3nt: TGTGCCAGCAGCTTGTCCGATGAGCAGTTCTTC
v_gene: TRBV6-4; abundance: NA; j_gene: TRBJ2-7; d_gene: NA; CDR3aa: CASSRAEGYEQYF; CDR3nt: TGTGCCAGCTCGCGGGCGGAGGGGTACGAGCAGTACTTC
v_gene: TRBV30; abundance: NA; j_gene: TRBJ2-7; d_gene: NA; CDR3aa: CAWSSNRGGDEQYF; CDR3nt: TGTGCCTGGAGTAGTAACAGGGGAGGAGACGAGCAGTACTTC
v_gene: TRBV5-1; abundance: few; j_gene: TRBJ1-1; d_gene: NA; CDR3aa: CASSLVAGHEAFF; CDR3nt: TGCGCCAGCAGCTTGGTCGCAGGGCATGAAGCTTTCTTT
v_gene: TRBV10-3; abundance: NA; j_gene: TRBJ2-1; d_gene: NA; CDR3aa: CAISDSSGSYNEQFF; CDR3nt: TGTGCCATCAGTGACTCGTCAGGCTCCTACAATGAGCAGTTCTTC
v_gene: TRBV7-2; abundance: once; j_gene: TRBJ2-1; d_gene: NA; CDR3aa: CASTYSGTSYNEQFF; CDR3nt: TGTGCCAGCACCTATAGCGGAACCTCCTACAATGAGCAGTTCTTC
v_gene: TRBV5-1; abundance: NA; j_gene: TRBJ2-3; d_gene: TRBD1; CDR3aa: CASSPTGGEDTQYF; CDR3nt: TGCGCCAGCAGCCCGACAGGGGGCGAAGATACGCAGTATTTT
v_gene: TRBV6-5; abundance: few; j_gene: TRBJ1-6; d_gene: NA; CDR3aa: CATKRDTGESPLHF; CDR3nt: TGTGCCACCAAAAGGGACACCGGAGAATCACCCCTCCACTTT
v_gene: TRBV7-9; abundance: few; j_gene: TRBJ1-2; d_gene: NA; CDR3aa: CASSQHPNPQYGYTF; CDR3nt: TGTGCCAGCAGCCAACACCCCAACCCCCAATATGGCTACACCTTC
v_gene: TRBV5-1; abundance: once; j_gene: TRBJ1-5; d_gene: NA; CDR3aa: CASSLDSGGNQPQHF; CDR3nt: TGCGCCAGCAGCTTGGACTCGGGGGGCAATCAGCCCCAGCATTTT
v_gene: TRBV5-1; abundance: once; j_gene: TRBJ1-2; d_gene: NA; CDR3aa: CASSPGETRGNYGYTF; CDR3nt: TGCGCCAGCAGCCCGGGCGAGACCAGGGGAAACTATGGCTACACCTTC
v_gene: TRBV19; abundance: NA; j_gene: TRBJ1-1; d_gene: NA; CDR3aa: CASSIRGAGVEAFF; CDR3nt: TGTGCCAGTAGTATCCGGGGGGCGGGAGTTGAAGCTTTCTTT
v_gene: TRBV14; abundance: NA; j_gene: TRBJ1-2; d_gene: TRBD1; CDR3aa: CASSPARGLNYGYTF; CDR3nt: TGTGCCAGCAGCCCCGCCAGGGGGCTGAACTATGGCTACACCTTC
v_gene: TRBV28; abundance: NA; j_gene: TRBJ2-1; d_gene: NA; CDR3aa: CASRLRGALSNEQFF; CDR3nt: TGTGCCAGCAGGCTACGGGGGGCATTATCGAATGAGCAGTTCTTC
v_gene: TRBV5-6; abundance: once; j_gene: TRBJ2-3; d_gene: TRBD1; CDR3aa: CASSLGGTGADTQYF; CDR3nt: TGTGCCAGCAGCTTGGGAGGGACAGGGGCAGATACGCAGTATTTT
v_gene: TRBV6-1; abundance: once; j_gene: TRBJ1-1; d_gene: NA; CDR3aa: CASSQDSYTEAFF; CDR3nt: TGTGCCAGCAGCCAAGACAGTTACACTGAAGCTTTCTTT
v_gene: TRBV27; abundance: once; j_gene: TRBJ1-2; d_gene: TRBD1; CDR3aa: CASSLGTGVGYTF; CDR3nt: TGTGCCAGCAGTTTAGGGACAGGGGTCGGCTACACCTTC
v_gene: TRBV30; abundance: NA; j_gene: TRBJ2-3; d_gene: NA; CDR3aa: CAWGGATQYF; CDR3nt: TGTGCCTGGGGGGGGGCTACGCAGTATTTT
v_gene: TRBV4-1; abundance: NA; j_gene: TRBJ2-3; d_gene: TRBD1; CDR3aa: CASSLRTGEDTQYF; CDR3nt: TGCGCCAGCAGCCTCCGGACAGGGGAAGATACGCAGTATTTT
v_gene: TRBV14; abundance: NA; j_gene: TRBJ1-6; d_gene: NA; CDR3aa: CASSQGQVSSYNSPLHF; CDR3nt: TGTGCCAGCAGCCAAGGGCAGGTGAGCTCCTATAATTCACCCCTCCACTTT
v_gene: TRBV4-3; abundance: NA; j_gene: TRBJ2-3; d_gene: TRBD2; CDR3aa: CASSQSKTSGGTDTQYF; CDR3nt: TGCGCCAGCAGCCAATCAAAGACTAGCGGGGGCACAGATACGCAGTATTTT
v_gene: TRBV19; abundance: NA; j_gene: TRBJ2-7; d_gene: NA; CDR3aa: CASTRGRGGEQYF; CDR3nt: TGTGCCAGCACCAGGGGAAGGGGGGGCGAGCAGTACTTC
v_gene: TRBV18; abundance: NA; j_gene: TRBJ2-5; d_gene: TRBD2; CDR3aa: CASSPPEVAGGRETQYF; CDR3nt: TGTGCCAGCTCACCCCCCGAGGTTGCGGGGGGCCGAGAGACCCAGTACTTC
v_gene: TRBV2; abundance: NA; j_gene: TRBJ2-7; d_gene: TRBD2; CDR3aa: CASRDWREAYEQYF; CDR3nt: TGTGCCAGCAGGGATTGGCGGGAGGCCTACGAGCAGTACTTC
v_gene: TRBV7-2; abundance: NA; j_gene: TRBJ2-5; d_gene: NA; CDR3aa: CASSFGGWETQYF; CDR3nt: TGTGCCAGCAGCTTCGGAGGGTGGGAGACCCAGTACTTC
v_gene: TRBV7-8; abundance: NA; j_gene: TRBJ1-1; d_gene: NA; CDR3aa: CASSLKRRVTEAFF; CDR3nt: TGTGCCAGCAGCTTAAAGCGTCGAGTGACTGAAGCTTTCTTT
v_gene: TRBV28; abundance: NA; j_gene: TRBJ2-7; d_gene: TRBD2; CDR3aa: CASSSTSGRLHEQYF; CDR3nt: TGTGCCAGCAGCTCTACTAGCGGGAGACTCCACGAGCAGTACTTC
v_gene: TRBV19; abundance: NA; j_gene: TRBJ2-2; d_gene: NA; CDR3aa: CASSSVGRGELFF; CDR3nt: TGTGCCAGTAGTTCCGTGGGGAGAGGGGAGCTGTTTTTT
v_gene: TRBV5-4; abundance: NA; j_gene: TRBJ1-5; d_gene: NA; CDR3aa: CASSLEGAAQPQHF; CDR3nt: TGTGCCAGCAGCTTGGAGGGAGCGGCTCAGCCCCAGCATTTT
v_gene: TRBV30; abundance: NA; j_gene: TRBJ1-1; d_gene: NA; CDR3aa: CAWTKVGVNTEAFF; CDR3nt: TGTGCCTGGACCAAGGTAGGGGTGAACACTGAAGCTTTCTTT